This TCR beta chain was profiled in a study of T cells after yellow fever vaccination. This CDR3 has 14 amino acids. V trimming: 4 bases; J trimming: 3 bases; junction bases outside the gene matches: 6. CDR1 and CDR2 (germline): SGHRS, YFSETQ. Findings and caveats of the study: Peak timing came faster in the weaker secondary response, day 5 versus 15.

In TCRdb, the 5' RACE reads were re-called with MiXCR into one record per CDR3 protein. Among about 340,000 distinct CDR3 sequences listed, around an eighth were seen once. In its sample, this clonotype was seen a few times. The antigen remains undetermined. This TCR came from a young man who received the YFV17D yellow fever vaccine. The chain links TRBV5-1 to TRBJ1-2, with 7 bases matching TRBD1. The sequencing used CD4+ T cells sorted from PBMCs, collected 15 days after the yellow fever booster vaccination. The CDR3 here is CASSGGQPDYGYTF. CDR3 bases: TGCGCCAGCAGCGGGGGACAGCCCGACTATGGCTACACCTTC.